This T cell receptor beta chain was captured in a study of blood T cells in healthy people across ages. Trimming cost V 2 bases and J 2 bases, with 6 bases left between them. The germline gives CDR1 SQVTM, CDR2 ANQGSEA. The CDR3 runs 12 residues. Next came a second PCR, run for roughly 6 to 11 cycles, which used a sample-barcoded 5' primer along with a J-beta primer mix. In TCRdb, the 5' RACE reads were re-called with MiXCR into one record per CDR3 protein. The data hold hundreds of thousands of distinct CDR3 sequences, with around three fifths observed a single time. This rearrangement joins TRBV29-1 to TRBJ1-1; no clear D gene. This sequence originates from a man between 60 and 70 years old in good health. Sequenced sample: blood. This chain's CDR3 is CSVEQSNTEAFF. The CDR3 DNA sequence: TGCAGCGTTGAACAGAGCAACACTGAAGCTTTCTTT. Using reference TRBV29-1 and TRBJ1-1 for the parts outside the CDR3, the full variable domain is SAVISQKPSRDICQRGTSLTIQCQVDSQVTMMFWYRQQPGQSLTLIATANQGSEATYESGFVIDKFPISRPNLTFSTLTVSNMSPEDSSIYLCSVEQSNTEAFFGQGTRLTVV.